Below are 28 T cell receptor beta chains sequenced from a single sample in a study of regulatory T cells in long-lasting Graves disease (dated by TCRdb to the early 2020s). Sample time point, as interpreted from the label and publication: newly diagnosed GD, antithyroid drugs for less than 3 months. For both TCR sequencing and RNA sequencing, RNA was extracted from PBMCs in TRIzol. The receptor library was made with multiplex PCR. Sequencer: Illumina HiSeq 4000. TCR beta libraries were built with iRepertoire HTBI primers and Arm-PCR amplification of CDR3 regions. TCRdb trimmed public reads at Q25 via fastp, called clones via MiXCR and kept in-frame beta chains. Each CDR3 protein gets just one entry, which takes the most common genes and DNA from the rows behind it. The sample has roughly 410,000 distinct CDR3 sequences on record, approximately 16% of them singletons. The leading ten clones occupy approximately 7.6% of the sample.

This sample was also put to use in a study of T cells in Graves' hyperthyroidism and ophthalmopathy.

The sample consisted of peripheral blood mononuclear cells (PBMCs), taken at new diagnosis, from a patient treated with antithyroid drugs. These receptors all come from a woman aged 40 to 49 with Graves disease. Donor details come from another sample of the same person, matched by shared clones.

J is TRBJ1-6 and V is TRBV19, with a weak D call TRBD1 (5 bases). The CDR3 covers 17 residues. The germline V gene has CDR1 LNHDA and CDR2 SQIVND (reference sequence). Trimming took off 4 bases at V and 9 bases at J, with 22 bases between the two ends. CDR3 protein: CASSTPWGNLNASPLHF. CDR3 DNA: TGTGCCAGTAGTACCCCGTGGGGGAACCTGAATGCTTCACCCCTCCACTTT.

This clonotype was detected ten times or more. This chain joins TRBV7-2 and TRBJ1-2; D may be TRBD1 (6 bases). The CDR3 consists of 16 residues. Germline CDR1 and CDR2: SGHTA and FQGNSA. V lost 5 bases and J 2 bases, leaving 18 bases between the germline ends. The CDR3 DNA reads TGTGCCAGCAGCCCTAATCCTCGGGGGGCAAACTATGGCTACACCTTC. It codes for CASSPNPRGANYGYTF.

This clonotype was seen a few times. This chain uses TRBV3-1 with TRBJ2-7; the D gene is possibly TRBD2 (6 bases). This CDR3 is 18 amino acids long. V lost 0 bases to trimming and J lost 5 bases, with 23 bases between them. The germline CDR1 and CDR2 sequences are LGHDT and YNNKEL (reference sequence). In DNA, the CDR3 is TGTGCCAGCAGCCAAGACCCAAGACTTGGGAGGTTCTCGGACGAGCAGTACTTC. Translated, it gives CASSQDPRLGRFSDEQYF.

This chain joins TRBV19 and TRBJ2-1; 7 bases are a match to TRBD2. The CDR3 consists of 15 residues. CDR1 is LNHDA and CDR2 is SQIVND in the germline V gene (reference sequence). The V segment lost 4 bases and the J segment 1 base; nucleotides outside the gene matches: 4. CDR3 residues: CASSRASGSYNEQFF. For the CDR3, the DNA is TGTGCCAGTAGTAGGGCTAGCGGTTCCTACAATGAGCAGTTCTTC.

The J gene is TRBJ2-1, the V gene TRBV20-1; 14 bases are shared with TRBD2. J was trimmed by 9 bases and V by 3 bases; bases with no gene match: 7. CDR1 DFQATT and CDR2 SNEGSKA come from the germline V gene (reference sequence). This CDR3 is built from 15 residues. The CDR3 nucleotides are TGCAGTGCTAGCGGACTAGCGGGAGGTCGGGGTGAGCAGTTCTTC. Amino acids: CSASGLAGGRGEQFF.

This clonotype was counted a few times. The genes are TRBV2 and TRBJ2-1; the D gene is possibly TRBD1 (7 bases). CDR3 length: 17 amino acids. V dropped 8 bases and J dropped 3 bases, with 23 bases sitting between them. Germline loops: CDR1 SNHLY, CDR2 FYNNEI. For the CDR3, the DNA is TGTGCCAGCGGTAAGGAGGGGGCGCTTTTAAACTACAATGAGCAGTTCTTC. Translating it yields CASGKEGALLNYNEQFF.

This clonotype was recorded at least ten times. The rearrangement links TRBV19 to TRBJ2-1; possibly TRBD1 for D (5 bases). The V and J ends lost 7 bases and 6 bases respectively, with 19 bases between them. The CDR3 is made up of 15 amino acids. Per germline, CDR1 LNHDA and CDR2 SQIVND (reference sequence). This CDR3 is CASNRQSQGTNEQFF. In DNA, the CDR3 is TGTGCCAGTAACCGCCAATCTCAGGGAACCAATGAGCAGTTCTTC.

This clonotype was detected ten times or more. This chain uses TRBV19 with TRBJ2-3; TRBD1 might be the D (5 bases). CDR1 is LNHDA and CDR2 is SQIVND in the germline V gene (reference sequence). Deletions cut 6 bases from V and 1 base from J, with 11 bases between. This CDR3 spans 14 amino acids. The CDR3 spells CASSEQVGTDTQYF. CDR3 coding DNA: TGTGCCAGTAGCGAACAGGTCGGCACAGATACGCAGTATTTT.

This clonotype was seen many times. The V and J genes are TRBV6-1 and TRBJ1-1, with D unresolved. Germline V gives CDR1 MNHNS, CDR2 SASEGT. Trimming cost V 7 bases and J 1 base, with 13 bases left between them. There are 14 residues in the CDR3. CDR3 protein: CASNRHKQNTEAFF. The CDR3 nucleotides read TGTGCCAGCAACCGACACAAGCAGAACACTGAAGCTTTCTTT.

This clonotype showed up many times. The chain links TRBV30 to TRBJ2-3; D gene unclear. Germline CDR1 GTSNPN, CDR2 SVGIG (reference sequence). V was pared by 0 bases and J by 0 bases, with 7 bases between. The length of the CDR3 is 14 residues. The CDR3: CAWSVPGSTDTQYF. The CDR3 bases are TGTGCCTGGAGTGTACCCGGCAGCACAGATACGCAGTATTTT.

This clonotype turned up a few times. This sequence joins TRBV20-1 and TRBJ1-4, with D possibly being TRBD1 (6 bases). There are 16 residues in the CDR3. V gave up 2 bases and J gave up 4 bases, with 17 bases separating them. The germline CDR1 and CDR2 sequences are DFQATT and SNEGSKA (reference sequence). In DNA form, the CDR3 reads TGCAGTGCTAGACCTTTTAGGGGGGATGATAATGAAAAACTGTTTTTT. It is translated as CSARPFRGDDNEKLFF.

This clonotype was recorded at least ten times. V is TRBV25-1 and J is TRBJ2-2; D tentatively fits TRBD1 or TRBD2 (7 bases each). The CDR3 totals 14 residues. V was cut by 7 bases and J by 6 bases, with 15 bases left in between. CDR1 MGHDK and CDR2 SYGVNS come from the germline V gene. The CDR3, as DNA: TGTGCCAGCACCAGGGGGGGGCTAGCCGGGGAGCTGTTTTTT. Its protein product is CASTRGGLAGELFF. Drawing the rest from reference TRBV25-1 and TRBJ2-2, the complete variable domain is EADIYQTPRYLVIGTGKKITLECSQTMGHDKMYWYQQDPGMELHLIHYSYGVNSTEKGDLSSESTVSRIRTEHFPLTLESARPSHTSQYLCASTRGGLAGELFFGEGSRLTVL.

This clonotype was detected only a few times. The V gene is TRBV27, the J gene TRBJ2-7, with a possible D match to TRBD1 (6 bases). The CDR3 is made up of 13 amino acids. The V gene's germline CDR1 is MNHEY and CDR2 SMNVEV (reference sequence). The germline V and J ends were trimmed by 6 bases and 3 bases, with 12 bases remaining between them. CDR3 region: CASSTGTNYEQYF. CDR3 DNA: TGTGCCAGCAGCACCGGGACAAACTACGAGCAGTACTTC.

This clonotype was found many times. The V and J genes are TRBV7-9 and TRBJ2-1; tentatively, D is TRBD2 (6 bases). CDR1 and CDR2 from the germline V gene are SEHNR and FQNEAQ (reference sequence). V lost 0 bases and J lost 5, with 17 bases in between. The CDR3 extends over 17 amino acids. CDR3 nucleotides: TGTGCCAGCAGCTTAGCGGGAGGTTCCCAAAGGGACAATGAGCAGTTCTTC. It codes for CASSLAGGSQRDNEQFF. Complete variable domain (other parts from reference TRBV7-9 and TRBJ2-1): DTGVSQNPRHKITKRGQNVTFRCDPISEHNRLYWYRQTLGQGPEFLTYFQNEAQLEKSRLLSDRFSAERPKGSFSTLEIQRTEQGDSAMYLCASSLAGGSQRDNEQFFGPGTRLTVL.

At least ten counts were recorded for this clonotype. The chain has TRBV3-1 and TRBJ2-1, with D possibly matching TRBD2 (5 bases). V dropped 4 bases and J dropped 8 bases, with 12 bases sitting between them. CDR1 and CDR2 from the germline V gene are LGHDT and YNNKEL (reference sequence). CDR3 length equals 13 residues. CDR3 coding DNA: TGTGCCAGCAGCCCCGGACTTGACGATGAGCAGTTCTTC. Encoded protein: CASSPGLDDEQFF.

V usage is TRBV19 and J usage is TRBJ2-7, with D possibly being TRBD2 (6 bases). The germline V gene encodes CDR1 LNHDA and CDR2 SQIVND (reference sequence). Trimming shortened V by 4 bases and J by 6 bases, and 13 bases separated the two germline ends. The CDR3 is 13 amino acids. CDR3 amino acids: CASSTTRNGEQYF. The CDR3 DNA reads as TGTGCCAGTAGTACGACTAGGAACGGCGAGCAGTACTTC.

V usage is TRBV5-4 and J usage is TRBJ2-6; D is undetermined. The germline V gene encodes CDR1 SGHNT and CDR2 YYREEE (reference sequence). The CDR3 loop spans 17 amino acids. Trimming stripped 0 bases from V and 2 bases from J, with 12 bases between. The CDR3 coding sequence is TGTGCCAGCAGCTTGGCGTCGGGTCCCGCTGGGGCCAACGTCCTGACTTTC. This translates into CASSLASGPAGANVLTF.

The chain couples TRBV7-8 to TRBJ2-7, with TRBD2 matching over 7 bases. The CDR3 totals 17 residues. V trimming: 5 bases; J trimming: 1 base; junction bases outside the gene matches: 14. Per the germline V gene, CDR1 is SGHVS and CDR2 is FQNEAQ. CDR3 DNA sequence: TGTGCCAGCAGCCCTCCTTCACTAGGGGAGGGTTCCTACGAGCAGTACTTC. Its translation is CASSPPSLGEGSYEQYF.

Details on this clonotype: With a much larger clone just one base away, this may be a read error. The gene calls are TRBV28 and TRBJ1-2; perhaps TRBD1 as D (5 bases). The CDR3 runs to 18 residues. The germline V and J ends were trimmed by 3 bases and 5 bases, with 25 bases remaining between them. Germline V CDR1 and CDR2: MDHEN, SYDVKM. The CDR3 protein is CASSFDPPRTAGLYGYTF. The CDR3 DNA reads TGTGCCAGCAGTTTTGACCCACCCAGGACCGCAGGGTTGTATGGCTACACCTTC.

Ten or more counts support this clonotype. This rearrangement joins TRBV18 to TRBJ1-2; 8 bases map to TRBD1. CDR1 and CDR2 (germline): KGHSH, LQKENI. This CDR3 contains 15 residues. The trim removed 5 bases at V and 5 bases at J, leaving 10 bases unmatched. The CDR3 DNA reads TGTGCCAGCTCAACGGACAGGGCGGGACCATATGGCTACACCTTC. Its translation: CASSTDRAGPYGYTF.

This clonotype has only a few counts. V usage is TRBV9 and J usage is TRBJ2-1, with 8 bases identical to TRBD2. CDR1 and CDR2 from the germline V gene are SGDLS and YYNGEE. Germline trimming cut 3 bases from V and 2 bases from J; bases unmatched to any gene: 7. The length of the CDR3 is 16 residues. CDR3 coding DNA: TGTGCCAGCAGCGCAACTAGCGGTACAACCTACAATGAGCAGTTCTTC. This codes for CASSATSGTTYNEQFF.

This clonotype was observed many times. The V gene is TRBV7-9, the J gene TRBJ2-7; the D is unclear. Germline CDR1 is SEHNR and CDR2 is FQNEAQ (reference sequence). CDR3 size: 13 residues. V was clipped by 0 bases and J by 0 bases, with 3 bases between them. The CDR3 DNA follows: TGTGCCAGCAGCTTAGCGCACTCCTACGAGCAGTACTTC. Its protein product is CASSLAHSYEQYF.

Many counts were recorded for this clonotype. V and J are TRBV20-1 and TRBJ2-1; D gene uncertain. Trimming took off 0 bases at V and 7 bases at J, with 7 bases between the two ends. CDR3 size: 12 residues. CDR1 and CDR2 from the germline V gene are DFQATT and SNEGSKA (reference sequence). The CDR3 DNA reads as TGCAGTGCTAGAGATTTGTGGAATGAGCAGTTCTTC. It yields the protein CSARDLWNEQFF.

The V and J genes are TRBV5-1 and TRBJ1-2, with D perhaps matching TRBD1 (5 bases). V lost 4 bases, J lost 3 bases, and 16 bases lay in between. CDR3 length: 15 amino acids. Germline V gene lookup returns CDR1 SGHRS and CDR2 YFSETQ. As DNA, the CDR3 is TGCGCCAGCAGCCAAAACCTCGGCAGGGACTATGGCTACACCTTC. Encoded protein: CASSQNLGRDYGYTF.

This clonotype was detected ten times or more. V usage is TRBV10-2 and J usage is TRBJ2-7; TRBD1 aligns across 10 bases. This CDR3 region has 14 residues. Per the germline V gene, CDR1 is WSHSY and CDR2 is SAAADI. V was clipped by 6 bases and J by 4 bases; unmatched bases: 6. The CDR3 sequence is CASRLTGGSYEQYF. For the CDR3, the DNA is TGCGCCAGCAGGCTGACAGGGGGCTCTTACGAGCAGTACTTC.

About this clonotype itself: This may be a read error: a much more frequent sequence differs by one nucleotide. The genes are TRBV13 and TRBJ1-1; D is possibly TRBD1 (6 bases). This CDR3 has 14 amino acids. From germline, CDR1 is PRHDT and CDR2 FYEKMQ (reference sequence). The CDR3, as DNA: TGTGCCGGCAGCTTGCGGACAGCCGTTCGGGAAGCTTTCTTT. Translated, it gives CAGSLRTAVREAFF. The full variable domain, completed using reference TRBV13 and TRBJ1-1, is AAGVIQSPRHLIKEKRETATLKCYPIPRHDTVYWYQQGPGQDPQFLISFYEKMQSDKGSIPDRFSAQQFSDYHSELNMSSLELGDSALYFCAGSLRTAVREAFFGQGTRLTVV.

The CDR3 nucleotides read TGTGCCAGCTCCCCAGGACGGTTCACTGAAGCTTTCTTT. Residues: CASSPGRFTEAFF. V usage is TRBV18 and J usage is TRBJ1-1; D remains unclear. CDR1 is KGHSH and CDR2 is LQKENI in the germline V gene. The CDR3 covers 13 residues. The V end lost 6 bases, the J end lost 4 bases, and 12 bases lay between the germline ends.

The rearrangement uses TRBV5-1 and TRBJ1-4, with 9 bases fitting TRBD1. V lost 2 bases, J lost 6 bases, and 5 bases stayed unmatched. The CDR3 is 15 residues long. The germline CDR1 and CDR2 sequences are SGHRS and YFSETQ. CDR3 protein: CASSLLQGADEKLFF. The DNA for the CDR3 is TGCGCCAGCAGCTTATTACAGGGGGCGGATGAAAAACTGTTTTTT.